Below, 3 T cell receptor beta chains from the same sample are listed, as sequenced in a study of Ad26.COV2.S vaccination and SARS-CoV-2 variants. TCRdb keeps only in-frame clones here, not all; method: immunoSEQ multiplex PCR. The table shows some 500,000 clones, with approximately 89% occurring only once. Noted treatment: about 20 received Ad26.COV2.S at low or high dose, single or two shots; about 5 received placebo; per-sample allocation not given. The samples date from day 63 after the first vaccine or placebo injection. Sequencing was performed on peripheral blood, taken in a trial of Ad26.COV2.S vaccine versus placebo. These TCRs come from a person between 18 and 59 years old who received the Ad26.COV2.S COVID-19 vaccine or a placebo.

The chain is built from TRBV4-1 and TRBJ2-7; D gene unclear. From germline, CDR1 is MGHRA and CDR2 YSYEKL. The V end lost 3 bases, the J end lost 4 bases, and 10 bases lay between the germline ends. The CDR3 contains 13 residues. The CDR3 DNA reads as TGCGCCAGCAGCCATAGAGAACTTTACGAGCAGTACTTC. Encoded protein: CASSHRELYEQYF.

This clone has more than one count but fewer than ten. The chain is built from TRBV7-9 and TRBJ1-4; D is uncertain. Germline lookup yields CDR1 SEHNR and CDR2 FQNEAQ (reference sequence). This CDR3 comprises 13 residues. Trimming took 5 bases from V and 7 from J, leaving 11 bases between them. The CDR3 coding sequence is TGTGCCAGCAGCCTTTTGGTGGGTGAAAAACTGTTTTTT. Translated, it gives CASSLLVGEKLFF.

The chain couples TRBV30 to TRBJ2-7; no clear D. This CDR3 comprises 13 residues. Germline V gene lookup returns CDR1 GTSNPN and CDR2 SVGIG (reference sequence). The ends were cut back, 2 bases at V and 3 bases at J, with 11 bases in the middle. The DNA of the CDR3 is TGTGCCTGGAGTTCCGGGCAGAACTACGAGCAGTACTTC. It translates to CAWSSGQNYEQYF.